Listed below are T cell receptor beta chains from one sample, sequenced in a study of T-cell memory formation after mild COVID-19. Via MiXCR, TCRdb re-called the 5' RACE reads, giving one row per CDR3 protein. The sample consists of 29,000 or so distinct CDR3 sequences, 15% to 20% of them appearing once. The sample consisted of PBMCs or a T cell subset sorted from them (not recorded which). Every receptor here comes from an adult who had mild COVID-19 (a few samples of this study predate the infection). Cell type and time point are not known. Each CDR3 is given with its conserved first and last residue. A D gene is named only where the DNA matches it firmly. The size entry is marked missing in some rows and otherwise reads once, few, many or a size class.

D	J	size	V	CDR3	DNA
.	TRBJ2-2	many	TRBV24-1	CATSGPGQNTGELFF	TGTGCCACCAGTGGACCGGGACAGAACACCGGGGAGCTGTTTTTT
.	TRBJ1-2	many	TRBV4-1	CASSQGPGIRYGYTF	TGCGCCAGCAGCCAAGGCCCAGGTATTCGGTATGGCTACACCTTC
.	TRBJ2-5	many	TRBV6-6	CASSYPQETQYF	TGTGCCAGCAGTTACCCCCAAGAGACCCAGTACTTC
TRBD1	TRBJ1-6	.	TRBV4-2	CASSPRDRGDSPLHF	TGTGCCAGCAGCCCCAGGGACAGGGGTGATTCACCCCTCCACTTT
.	TRBJ2-7	.	TRBV19	CASRKTSSYEQYF	TGTGCCAGTAGAAAGACTAGCTCCTACGAGCAGTACTTC
.	TRBJ2-6	few	TRBV7-2	CASSGGGTGANVLTF	TGTGCCAGCAGCGGAGGGGGAACCGGGGCCAACGTCCTGACTTTC
TRBD1	TRBJ2-2	few	TRBV27	CASSPRSYGTAVTGELFF	TGTGCCAGCAGTCCACGGTCCTACGGGACAGCGGTCACCGGGGAGCTGTTTTTT
.	TRBJ2-1	medium-sized	TRBV4-3	CASSQRPGVNEQFF	TGCGCCAGCAGCCAGCGACCTGGGGTCAATGAGCAGTTCTTC
.	TRBJ1-2	.	TRBV5-6	CASSLVFPGSNYGYTF	TGTGCCAGCAGCTTGGTATTTCCGGGCTCGAACTATGGCTACACCTTC
.	TRBJ1-1	.	TRBV20-1	CSASGATLNTEAFF	TGCAGTGCTAGCGGTGCCACCCTGAACACTGAAGCTTTCTTT
.	TRBJ2-5	.	TRBV7-7	CASSLGVRETQYF	TGTGCCAGCAGCTTAGGGGTGAGGGAGACCCAGTACTTC
TRBD1	TRBJ1-2	many	TRBV12-3/TRBV12-4	CASSFAGGYGYTF	TGTGCCAGCAGCTTTGCAGGGGGATATGGCTACACCTTC
.	TRBJ2-7	many	TRBV5-1	CASSPEGKTEYF	TGCGCCAGCAGCCCGGAAGGGAAGACAGAGTACTTC
TRBD1	TRBJ1-1	.	TRBV12-3/TRBV12-4	CASSFRTGAEAFF	TGTGCCAGCAGTTTCCGGACAGGGGCTGAAGCTTTCTTT
.	TRBJ2-1	many	TRBV12-3/TRBV12-4	CASSLGRVTYNEQFF	TGTGCCAGCAGTTTAGGCAGGGTCACCTACAATGAGCAGTTCTTC
TRBD2	TRBJ2-3	many	TRBV5-1	CASRPSGNTDTQYF	TGCGCCAGCAGGCCTAGCGGAAACACAGATACGCAGTATTTT
.	TRBJ1-6	many	TRBV27	CASSFASTDSPLHF	TGTGCCAGCAGTTTCGCCAGTACCGATTCACCCCTCCACTTT
.	TRBJ1-5	many	TRBV4-1	CASSQGGTGAFNQPQHF	TGCGCCAGCAGCCAGGGGGGGACCGGGGCTTTCAATCAGCCCCAGCATTTT
.	TRBJ2-7	many	TRBV5-5	CASSLEDFREQYF	TGTGCCAGCAGCTTGGAAGACTTTCGCGAGCAGTACTTC